The 27 T cell receptor beta chains given below trace back to one sample, sequenced in a study of T cells after yellow fever vaccination. TCRdb reprocessed the 5' RACE reads with MiXCR, giving one entry per CDR3 protein. The table includes 250,000 to 400,000 distinct CDR3 sequences, approximately 4% detected once. Material: PBMCs, obtained 5 days after the yellow fever booster vaccination. These receptors originate from a man younger than 35 who received the YFV17D yellow fever vaccine.

This sequence joins TRBV2 and TRBJ2-7; no firm D call. CDR3 size: 12 residues. Germline loops: CDR1 SNHLY, CDR2 FYNNEI. V was trimmed by 2 bases and J by 7 bases, leaving 9 bases between them. CDR3: CASSEKNREQYV. In DNA, the CDR3 is TGTGCCAGCAGTGAAAAGAATCGGGAGCAGTACGTC.

This clonotype showed up just a few times. The rearrangement joins TRBV27 to TRBJ2-2, with D tentatively TRBD1 (5 bases). Germline CDR1 reads MNHEY; CDR2 reads SMNVEV (reference sequence). The CDR3 has 12 residues. Between the trimmed V and J ends, which lost 6 bases and 6 bases, there was a span of 8 bases. Here the CDR3 reads CASSRVPGELFF. In nucleotides, the CDR3 is TGTGCCAGCAGCAGGGTTCCCGGGGAGCTGTTTTTT.

This clonotype was detected a few times. The J gene is TRBJ2-5, the V gene TRBV9; D possibly corresponds to TRBD1 (7 bases). The CDR3 is 15 amino acids. In germline, CDR1 is SGDLS, CDR2 YYNGEE. V lost 4 bases to trimming and J lost 5 bases, with 18 bases between them. CDR3 region: CASSTNRGGWETQYF. For the CDR3, the DNA is TGTGCCAGCAGCACAAACAGGGGAGGATGGGAGACCCAGTACTTC.

The gene calls are TRBV5-5 and TRBJ2-3, with no clear D. There are 13 residues in the CDR3. The V gene's germline CDR1 is SGHKS and CDR2 YYEKEE (reference sequence). V lost 0 bases and J lost 4, with 6 bases in between. The CDR3 DNA is TGTGCCAGCAGCTTGGGTCTCCCAGATACGCAGTATTTT. It encodes CASSLGLPDTQYF.

Ten or more counts support this clonotype. This chain connects TRBV2 to TRBJ2-3, with D tentatively TRBD1 or TRBD2 (5 bases each). The germline V gene has CDR1 SNHLY and CDR2 FYNNEI. The V and J ends lost 7 bases and 3 bases respectively, with 14 bases between them. This CDR3 comprises 14 residues. This CDR3 is CASTEGLATDTQYF. As DNA, the CDR3 is TGTGCCAGCACCGAGGGGCTAGCAACAGATACGCAGTATTTT. Variable domain in full (rest from reference TRBV2 and TRBJ2-3): EPEVTQTPSHQVTQMGQEVILRCVPISNHLYFYWYRQILGQKVEFLVSFYNNEISEKSEIFDDQFSVERPDGSNFTLKIRSTKLEDSAMYFCASTEGLATDTQYFGPGTRLTVL.

This clonotype was counted only a few times. The V and J genes are TRBV5-1 and TRBJ1-2; the D gene is possibly TRBD1 (6 bases). Germline-derived CDR1 and CDR2 are SGHRS and YFSETQ. The CDR3 totals 14 residues. V dropped 4 bases and J dropped 3 bases, with 13 bases sitting between them. The CDR3, as DNA: TGCGCCAGCAGCAACCCGACAGGTCACTATGGCTACACCTTC. It specifies CASSNPTGHYGYTF.

The V call is TRBV6-5, the J call TRBJ2-5; no firm D call. V was shortened by 0 bases and J by 5 bases, with 10 bases between the two germline ends. The CDR3 totals 14 residues. Germline V gives CDR1 MNHEY, CDR2 SVGAGI. The CDR3 loop reads CASSYSTLAETQYF. The CDR3 DNA is TGTGCCAGCAGTTACTCGACATTGGCCGAGACCCAGTACTTC.

The sample holds a few counts of this clonotype. DNA of the CDR3: TGTGCCAGCAGCTTAGCCCATGGGGGTAGCCTGATCACCGGGGAGCTGTTTTTT. It yields the protein CASSLAHGGSLITGELFF. The gene calls are TRBV11-3 and TRBJ2-2; D possibly matches TRBD1 or TRBD2 (5 bases each). The CDR3 is made up of 18 amino acids. CDR1 and CDR2 (germline): SGHNT, YENEEA. The V end lost 1 base, the J end lost 4 bases, and 19 bases lay between the germline ends.

This clonotype was seen repeatedly, ten times or more. In nucleotides, the CDR3 is TGCGCCAGCAGCCAAGATCAGCGGGGGTACAATGAGCAGTTCTTC. This sequence encodes CASSQDQRGYNEQFF. The V and J genes are TRBV4-3 and TRBJ2-1; TRBD2 agrees at 8 bases. V gave up 0 bases and J gave up 4 bases; unmatched junction bases: 2. Looked up from germline, CDR1 is LGHNA and CDR2 is YSLEER. The CDR3 totals 15 residues.

This clonotype was detected a few times. V is TRBV5-1 and J is TRBJ2-1; TRBD2 agrees at 8 bases. CDR1 is SGHRS and CDR2 is YFSETQ in the germline V gene. This CDR3 has 16 residues. The V segment lost 3 bases and the J segment 7 bases; nucleotides outside the gene matches: 12. DNA of the CDR3: TGCGCCAGCAGCTGGAGGCTGGCGGCTAGCGGGAATGAGCAGTTCTTC. It specifies CASSWRLAASGNEQFF.

The chain employs TRBV20-1 and TRBJ1-2, with a tentative D call TRBD1 (6 bases). Trimming pared 6 bases from V and 0 bases from J, leaving 11 bases between. Germline lookup yields CDR1 DFQATT and CDR2 SNEGSKA (reference sequence). There are 13 residues in the CDR3. The CDR3 bases are TGCAGTGCCTGGACAGACGCTAACTATGGCTACACCTTC. Its translation is CSAWTDANYGYTF.

In this sample, this clonotype turned up a few times. CDR3: CSARTQQGLYGYTF. DNA of the CDR3: TGCAGTGCTAGAACCCAACAGGGGCTTTATGGCTACACCTTC. The J gene is TRBJ1-2, the V gene TRBV20-1; 7 bases are shared with TRBD1. Germline V CDR1 and CDR2: DFQATT, SNEGSKA (reference sequence). J lost 5 bases, V lost 2 bases, and 8 bases had no gene match. The CDR3 has 14 residues.

This clonotype was recorded many times. A junction boundary mismatches the germline segment, possibly from a read error. The J gene is TRBJ2-2, the V gene TRBV7-7; D gene unclear. The CDR3 spans 11 residues. Germline V gene lookup returns CDR1 SSHAT and CDR2 FNYEAQ (reference sequence). DNA of the CDR3: TGTGCTAGCAGCAACTCGAGGGAGCTGTTTTTT. Translation: CASSNSRELFF.

The sample holds a few counts of this clonotype. The chain links TRBV19 to TRBJ2-2; TRBD2 matches at 12 bases. V lost 9 bases and J lost 4; bases outside the gene matches: 6. This CDR3 region has 15 residues. Germline V gene data show CDR1 as LNHDA and CDR2 as SQIVND (reference sequence). The CDR3 DNA reads TGTGCCAGCGCCACTAGCGGGGGGATCACCGGGGAGCTGTTTTTT. The encoded protein is CASATSGGITGELFF.

This clonotype has at least ten counts. The chain carries TRBV6-5 and TRBJ1-2, with 9 bases that match TRBD1. Trimming cost V 6 bases and J 4 bases; bases outside gene matches: 6. The germline V gene encodes CDR1 MNHEY and CDR2 SVGAGI. This CDR3 region has 14 residues. CDR3 amino acids: CASSWTGEGYGYTF. In nucleotides, the CDR3 is TGTGCCAGCAGCTGGACAGGGGAGGGCTATGGCTACACCTTC.

This clonotype was detected many times. This chain uses TRBV21-1 with TRBJ1-2. TRBV21-1 is noted as a pseudogene. The CDR3 has 13 residues. The CDR3 nucleotides read TGTGCCAGCAGCTGGGATACGAACTATGGCTACACCTTC. Protein sequence: CASSWDTNYGYTF.

This clonotype was seen a few times. CDR3 sequence reads: CASSFRDRGRHGYTF. The CDR3 region has the DNA TGTGCCAGCAGCTTCCGGGACAGGGGGAGACATGGCTACACCTTC. The chain carries TRBV5-4 and TRBJ1-2; TRBD1 agrees at 11 bases. The CDR3 sequence is 15 residues long. Germline CDR1 SGHNT, CDR2 YYREEE (reference sequence). Trimming cost V 2 bases and J 6 bases; bases outside gene matches: 6.

This clonotype has a handful of counts. The chain uses TRBV7-6 and TRBJ1-2; TRBD1 matches 7 bases. The CDR3 sequence is 13 residues long. In germline, CDR1 is SGHVS, CDR2 FNYEAQ. Germline trimming cut 5 bases from V and 8 bases from J; bases unmatched to any gene: 8. The CDR3 protein is CASSGRQGEGYTF. In nucleotides, the CDR3 is TGTGCCAGCAGCGGCCGACAGGGCGAGGGCTACACCTTC.

This clonotype was counted many times. This chain joins TRBV10-3 and TRBJ2-7; 11 bases align to TRBD1. V was pared by 2 bases and J by 2 bases, with 2 bases of the junction left unmatched. This CDR3 contains 15 residues. The germline V gene has CDR1 ENHRY and CDR2 SYGVKD. CDR3 nucleotides: TGTGCCATCAGTGAGCCGGGACAGGGGGCCTACGAGCAGTACTTC. Amino acid sequence: CAISEPGQGAYEQYF.

This clonotype was observed many times. The V and J genes are TRBV5-1 and TRBJ2-7, with D perhaps matching TRBD1 (6 bases). Germline V gene data show CDR1 as SGHRS and CDR2 as YFSETQ. The CDR3 totals 14 residues. The V end lost 0 bases, the J end lost 1 base, and 8 bases lay between the germline ends. The CDR3: CASSLDRVSYEQYF. The DNA for the CDR3 is TGCGCCAGCAGCTTGGACAGGGTTTCCTACGAGCAGTACTTC.

This clonotype was found many times. The chain recombines TRBV5-6 with TRBJ2-5, with TRBD2 as a possible D gene (6 bases). The CDR3 is made up of 13 amino acids. The germline V and J ends were trimmed by 4 bases and 4 bases, with 11 bases remaining between them. Germline assignment: CDR1 SGHDT and CDR2 YYEEEE. Here the CDR3 DNA reads TGTGCCAGCAGCCATGCGGGAACAGAGACCCAGTACTTC. This sequence encodes CASSHAGTETQYF.

This clonotype has just a few counts. The chain has TRBV5-1 and TRBJ2-2; D is perhaps TRBD2 (5 bases). CDR1 and CDR2 from the germline V gene are SGHRS and YFSETQ. Deletions cut 1 base from V and 0 bases from J, with 7 bases between. The CDR3 contains 15 residues. CDR3 sequence (DNA): TGCGCCAGCAGCTTGTCAGCGGCGAACACCGGGGAGCTGTTTTTT. Translation gives CASSLSAANTGELFF.

This clonotype was found a few times. The genes are TRBV28 and TRBJ2-7, with 9 bases fitting TRBD2. The CDR3 is 14 amino acids. Looked up from germline, CDR1 is MDHEN and CDR2 is SYDVKM. The trim removed 6 bases at V and 3 bases at J, leaving 6 bases unmatched. This CDR3 is CASSYRGGVYEQYV. CDR3 in DNA: TGTGCCAGCAGCTACCGCGGGGGGGTCTACGAGCAGTACGTC.

This clonotype was observed many times. V and J are TRBV7-3 and TRBJ2-1; 7 positions match TRBD2. The CDR3 has 14 amino acids. CDR1 and CDR2 from the germline V gene are SGHTA and FQGTGA. J was trimmed by 9 bases and V by 2 bases; bases with no gene match: 7. CDR3 DNA sequence: TGTGCCAGCAGCTTAGGACTAGGAGGGAGTGAGCAGTTCTTC. This translates into CASSLGLGGSEQFF.

The sample holds a few counts of this clonotype. The chain joins TRBV27 to TRBJ1-4, with TRBD1 identical over 7 bases. The germline CDR1 and CDR2 sequences are MNHEY and SMNVEV (reference sequence). This CDR3 is 15 amino acids long. The J segment lost 6 bases and the V segment lost 10 bases, leaving 14 bases of the junction unmatched. The CDR3 coding sequence is TGTGCCACCCGGGGAGGGGGCGGAGGGTATGAAAAACTGTTTTTT. The encoded protein is CATRGGGGGYEKLFF.

This clonotype was recorded a few times. This rearrangement joins TRBV7-2 to TRBJ2-5; 10 bases fit TRBD1. With V trimmed by 4 bases and J by 1 base, 3 bases remained unmatched. The length of the CDR3 is 15 residues. Per germline, CDR1 SGHTA and CDR2 FQGNSA. The CDR3 region has the DNA TGTGCCAGCAGCTCCCGGACAGGGGGCCAAGAGACCCAGTACTTC. Protein: CASSSRTGGQETQYF.

The chain is built from TRBV24-1 and TRBJ2-2, with TRBD1 identical over 8 bases. Germline V gene lookup returns CDR1 KGHDR and CDR2 SFDVKD. V trimming: 2 bases; J trimming: 5 bases; junction bases outside the gene matches: 9. This CDR3 spans 17 amino acids. The CDR3 nucleotides read TGTGCCACCAGTGATTCGCAGGGGGCATACGGGACCGGGGAGCTGTTTTTT. Translation: CATSDSQGAYGTGELFF.